Listed below are T cell receptor beta chains from one sample, sequenced in a study of OX40 agonist ivuxolimab in advanced cancers. This table comes from immunoSEQ multiplex PCR, and its TCRdb copy is limited to in-frame clones, with some not included. The sample holds about 69,000 clones, around 89% seen once. This specimen was CD4+ or CD8+ T cells sorted from blood, taken in a trial of the OX40 agonist ivuxolimab. The receptors were gathered from an adult with an advanced solid tumor such as melanoma, head and neck, liver or kidney cancer. Both conserved end residues are part of each CDR3. The order of the fields is CDR3 DNA, CDR3 protein, CDR3 length, V gene, clone size, J gene, D gene. The D gene is left open where the match is weak. Not every row has a clone size; where given, it reads once, few, many or a size class.

CDR3nt: TGTGCCAGCAGCCCCCGGGGCAGCTCCTACGAGCAGTACTTC; CDR3aa: CASSPRGSSYEQYF; len: 14; v_gene: TRBV11-3; abundance: -; j_gene: TRBJ2-7; d_gene: -
CDR3nt: TGTGCCACCAGCAGAGATCGGACTAGCTCCCGCTACGAGCAGTACTTC; CDR3aa: CATSRDRTSSRYEQYF; len: 16; v_gene: TRBV15; abundance: -; j_gene: TRBJ2-7; d_gene: TRBD2
CDR3nt: TGCGCCAGCAGCTTGGGACAGGGTGGCGAGCAGTACTTC; CDR3aa: CASSLGQGGEQYF; len: 13; v_gene: TRBV5-1; abundance: -; j_gene: TRBJ2-7; d_gene: TRBD1
CDR3nt: TGTGCCAGCAGATTAGCGGGGGCCGTAAACGAGCAGTACTTC; CDR3aa: CASRLAGAVNEQYF; len: 14; v_gene: TRBV28; abundance: -; j_gene: TRBJ2-7; d_gene: TRBD2
CDR3nt: TGTGCCTGGAGGAAAGTGGGGGGCCCCCACGAGCAGTACTTC; CDR3aa: CAWRKVGGPHEQYF; len: 14; v_gene: TRBV30; abundance: -; j_gene: TRBJ2-7; d_gene: -
CDR3nt: TGTGCCAGCTCACCACGGCTAGCGGGAGGACACAATGAGCAGTTCTTC; CDR3aa: CASSPRLAGGHNEQFF; len: 16; v_gene: TRBV18; abundance: -; j_gene: TRBJ2-1; d_gene: TRBD2
CDR3nt: TGTGCCAGCAGCCCGGACGGCTCTAAGAGCTACACCTTC; CDR3aa: CASSPDGSKSYTF; len: 13; v_gene: TRBV28; abundance: -; j_gene: TRBJ1-2; d_gene: -
CDR3nt: TGCGCCAGCAGTTCCGGACTAGCGGGAAGGAATGAGCAGTTCTTC; CDR3aa: CASSSGLAGRNEQFF; len: 15; v_gene: TRBV5-1; abundance: -; j_gene: TRBJ2-1; d_gene: TRBD2
CDR3nt: TGTGCCAGCAGTCCGGGACTAGCGGGTTACGAGCAGTACTTC; CDR3aa: CASSPGLAGYEQYF; len: 14; v_gene: TRBV6-5; abundance: few; j_gene: TRBJ2-7; d_gene: TRBD2
CDR3nt: TGTGCCAGCAGCTTAGCGATGGGTCGGGAGCTGTTTTTT; CDR3aa: CASSLAMGRELFF; len: 13; v_gene: TRBV7-7; abundance: once; j_gene: TRBJ2-2; d_gene: -
CDR3nt: TGTGCCAGTGACATTGAAAACACTGAAGCTTTCTTT; CDR3aa: CASDIENTEAFF; len: 12; v_gene: TRBV2; abundance: -; j_gene: TRBJ1-1; d_gene: -
CDR3nt: TGTGCCAGCAGCGAGACAGTAAACTATGGCTACACCTTC; CDR3aa: CASSETVNYGYTF; len: 13; v_gene: TRBV7-9; abundance: -; j_gene: TRBJ1-2; d_gene: -
CDR3nt: TGCAGTCCAGCCACATCGGGAGAGCAGTACTTC; CDR3aa: CSPATSGEQYF; len: 11; v_gene: TRBV20-1; abundance: -; j_gene: TRBJ2-7; d_gene: -
CDR3nt: TGCGCCAGCAGTGACAGGACGAACACCGGGGAGCTGTTTTTT; CDR3aa: CASSDRTNTGELFF; len: 14; v_gene: TRBV10-1; abundance: -; j_gene: TRBJ2-2; d_gene: -
CDR3nt: TGTGCCAGCAGCAGGGGAAAGAATGAGCAGTTCTTC; CDR3aa: CASSRGKNEQFF; len: 12; v_gene: TRBV6-5; abundance: -; j_gene: TRBJ2-1; d_gene: -
CDR3nt: TGTGCCAGCAGTCCGGGGGGTAGGGGCCTCAATGAGCAGTTCTTC; CDR3aa: CASSPGGRGLNEQFF; len: 15; v_gene: TRBV6-6; abundance: -; j_gene: TRBJ2-1; d_gene: TRBD2
CDR3nt: TGTGCCAGCTCAGGTCCGCCGTTACCAGAGACCCAGTACTTC; CDR3aa: CASSGPPLPETQYF; len: 14; v_gene: TRBV18; abundance: -; j_gene: TRBJ2-5; d_gene: -
CDR3nt: TGTGCCAGCAGCTACGAAATTAGGAGCACTGAAGCTTTCTTT; CDR3aa: CASSYEIRSTEAFF; len: 14; v_gene: TRBV9; abundance: -; j_gene: TRBJ1-1; d_gene: -
CDR3nt: TGTGCTAGCGGTGTATCGGGCGGGGAGCTGTTTTTT; CDR3aa: CASGVSGGELFF; len: 12; v_gene: TRBV7-7; abundance: once; j_gene: TRBJ2-2; d_gene: -
CDR3nt: TGTGCCTGGAGTGTAGGGCTAGCCCAAGGGAACTACGAGCAGTACTTC; CDR3aa: CAWSVGLAQGNYEQYF; len: 16; v_gene: TRBV30; abundance: -; j_gene: TRBJ2-7; d_gene: -
CDR3nt: TGTGCCAGCTCAGGCAGGTCGGGCTACGAGCAGTACTTC; CDR3aa: CASSGRSGYEQYF; len: 13; v_gene: TRBV7-9; abundance: -; j_gene: TRBJ2-7; d_gene: -
CDR3nt: TGTGCTAGTGGTCTTAGTCGGACAGGTTTGAGCAATCAGCCCCAGCATTTT; CDR3aa: CASGLSRTGLSNQPQHF; len: 17; v_gene: TRBV12-5; abundance: -; j_gene: TRBJ1-5; d_gene: TRBD1
CDR3nt: TGTGCCAGCAGTAAGACAGGGGGAGGAGAAAAACTGTTTTTT; CDR3aa: CASSKTGGGEKLFF; len: 14; v_gene: TRBV6-6; abundance: -; j_gene: TRBJ1-4; d_gene: TRBD1
CDR3nt: TGTGCCAGCAGCGCCCGGACAGGTGGGGAAAAACTGTTTTTT; CDR3aa: CASSARTGGEKLFF; len: 14; v_gene: TRBV5-4; abundance: -; j_gene: TRBJ1-4; d_gene: TRBD1
CDR3nt: TGTGCCAGCAGCGTAGAAGGAGGATCCAACACCATATATTTT; CDR3aa: CASSVEGGSNTIYF; len: 14; v_gene: TRBV9; abundance: -; j_gene: TRBJ1-3; d_gene: -
CDR3nt: TGCGCCAGCAGCTTGGGGACTAGCGGGATGGAGACCCAGTACTTC; CDR3aa: CASSLGTSGMETQYF; len: 15; v_gene: TRBV5-1; abundance: -; j_gene: TRBJ2-5; d_gene: TRBD2
CDR3nt: TGTGCCAGCAGCTTAAACAGCTTCATGAACACTGAAGCTTTCTTT; CDR3aa: CASSLNSFMNTEAFF; len: 15; v_gene: TRBV7-2; abundance: -; j_gene: TRBJ1-1; d_gene: -
CDR3nt: TGTGCCAGCAGCTCACCGGGACAGGGGGCGGGTGGCTACACCTTC; CDR3aa: CASSSPGQGAGGYTF; len: 15; v_gene: TRBV7-2; abundance: -; j_gene: TRBJ1-2; d_gene: TRBD1
CDR3nt: TGTGCCAGCAGTTACCAGCGGAGCTACGAGCAGTACTTC; CDR3aa: CASSYQRSYEQYF; len: 13; v_gene: TRBV6-5; abundance: -; j_gene: TRBJ2-7; d_gene: -
CDR3nt: TGTGCCATCACGGTAGGGATTAACACTGAAGCTTTCTTT; CDR3aa: CAITVGINTEAFF; len: 13; v_gene: TRBV10-3; abundance: -; j_gene: TRBJ1-1; d_gene: -
CDR3nt: TGTGCCAGCAGCGAGGAGGCCGGAAAAAACATTCAGTACTTC; CDR3aa: CASSEEAGKNIQYF; len: 14; v_gene: TRBV7-9; abundance: few; j_gene: TRBJ2-4; d_gene: -
CDR3nt: TGTGCCAGCAGCTTGGTTCGCGCGGGAGGGAACGAGCAGTACTTC; CDR3aa: CASSLVRAGGNEQYF; len: 15; v_gene: TRBV5-5; abundance: -; j_gene: TRBJ2-7; d_gene: TRBD2
CDR3nt: TGTGCCACTGGGGAACAGGGGACTGAAGCTTTCTTT; CDR3aa: CATGEQGTEAFF; len: 12; v_gene: TRBV19; abundance: -; j_gene: TRBJ1-1; d_gene: TRBD1
CDR3nt: TGTGCCAGCGGGGAAGCGGGAGCCCAAAGCCAGTACTTC; CDR3aa: CASGEAGAQSQYF; len: 13; v_gene: TRBV6-5; abundance: -; j_gene: TRBJ2-5; d_gene: TRBD2
CDR3nt: TGTGCCAGCAGTTCCCACCCCCAAGGGGATGGCTACACCTTC; CDR3aa: CASSSHPQGDGYTF; len: 14; v_gene: TRBV28; abundance: few; j_gene: TRBJ1-2; d_gene: -
CDR3nt: TGCGCCAGCAGACGGGACTCCTCGGGGGAGCAGTACTTC; CDR3aa: CASRRDSSGEQYF; len: 13; v_gene: TRBV5-1; abundance: -; j_gene: TRBJ2-7; d_gene: -
CDR3nt: TGCGCCAGCAGCCAAGCGGGGACCGTGAGCTCTGGAAACACCATATATTTT; CDR3aa: CASSQAGTVSSGNTIYF; len: 17; v_gene: TRBV4-3; abundance: -; j_gene: TRBJ1-3; d_gene: -
CDR3nt: TGTGCCAGCAGCCCGGGACAGGGCTTTGGCTACACCTTC; CDR3aa: CASSPGQGFGYTF; len: 13; v_gene: TRBV6-5; abundance: -; j_gene: TRBJ1-2; d_gene: TRBD1
CDR3nt: TGTACCAGTAGTATAGAGGGCAAGCAGGAGCAGTACTTC; CDR3aa: CTSSIEGKQEQYF; len: 13; v_gene: TRBV19; abundance: once; j_gene: TRBJ2-7; d_gene: -
CDR3nt: TGTGCCAGCAGTGACGGTTATCAGCCCCAGCATTTT; CDR3aa: CASSDGYQPQHF; len: 12; v_gene: TRBV27; abundance: few; j_gene: TRBJ1-5; d_gene: -
CDR3nt: TGCAGCGCCACTAGAGGCGATGAGCAGTTCTTC; CDR3aa: CSATRGDEQFF; len: 11; v_gene: TRBV29-1; abundance: -; j_gene: TRBJ2-1; d_gene: -
CDR3nt: TGTGCCAGCAGTGTTGGCATTGAAGCTTTCTTT; CDR3aa: CASSVGIEAFF; len: 11; v_gene: TRBV2; abundance: once; j_gene: TRBJ1-1; d_gene: -
CDR3nt: TGTGCCAGCAGCGTAGCTATCGCCGGGGAGCTGTTTTTT; CDR3aa: CASSVAIAGELFF; len: 13; v_gene: TRBV9; abundance: -; j_gene: TRBJ2-2; d_gene: -
CDR3nt: TGTGCCAGCAGCGTTACAGGGGGCATGGGATATGGCTACACCTTC; CDR3aa: CASSVTGGMGYGYTF; len: 15; v_gene: TRBV9; abundance: -; j_gene: TRBJ1-2; d_gene: TRBD1
CDR3nt: TGTGCCAGCAGTACAGCCTACGAGCAGTACTTC; CDR3aa: CASSTAYEQYF; len: 11; v_gene: TRBV6-5; abundance: once; j_gene: TRBJ2-7; d_gene: -
CDR3nt: TGTGCCAGCAGTGAACGGTCCTCCTACGAGCAGTACTTC; CDR3aa: CASSERSSYEQYF; len: 13; v_gene: TRBV2; abundance: -; j_gene: TRBJ2-7; d_gene: -
CDR3nt: TGTGCCAGCAGCTTAGCCGTGGGCCCCTACGAGCAGTACTTC; CDR3aa: CASSLAVGPYEQYF; len: 14; v_gene: TRBV7-9; abundance: -; j_gene: TRBJ2-7; d_gene: -
CDR3nt: TGCGCCAGCAGCCAGGGGGCGATTTACAATGAGCAGTTCTTC; CDR3aa: CASSQGAIYNEQFF; len: 14; v_gene: TRBV10-1; abundance: -; j_gene: TRBJ2-1; d_gene: TRBD1
CDR3nt: TGTGCCAGCAGCTCCGACAGGGTGAACGCTGAAGCTTTCTTT; CDR3aa: CASSSDRVNAEAFF; len: 14; v_gene: TRBV2; abundance: once; j_gene: TRBJ1-1; d_gene: TRBD1
CDR3nt: TGCAGCGTTGAAGATCCATACAGGCAGGGCTACACCTTC; CDR3aa: CSVEDPYRQGYTF; len: 13; v_gene: TRBV29-1; abundance: -; j_gene: TRBJ1-2; d_gene: -
CDR3nt: TGTGCCAGCAGGGGGACTAGCGGGAGGCCTCTAAGCACAGATACGCAGTATTTT; CDR3aa: CASRGTSGRPLSTDTQYF; len: 18; v_gene: TRBV2; abundance: -; j_gene: TRBJ2-3; d_gene: TRBD2
CDR3nt: TGTGCCAGCAGCTTAGGTGGTCCGAACACCGGGGAGCTGTTTTTT; CDR3aa: CASSLGGPNTGELFF; len: 15; v_gene: TRBV7-3; abundance: -; j_gene: TRBJ2-2; d_gene: -
CDR3nt: TGTGCCAGCAGCCCCCCCGTCAATGAGCAGTTCTTC; CDR3aa: CASSPPVNEQFF; len: 12; v_gene: TRBV5-5; abundance: -; j_gene: TRBJ2-1; d_gene: -
CDR3nt: TGCGCCAGCAGCCACCTTACCCCAACGAAACTGGGACTTGGGCACGCAGATACGCAGTATTTT; CDR3aa: CASSHLTPTKLGLGHADTQYF; len: 21; v_gene: TRBV4-1; abundance: -; j_gene: TRBJ2-3; d_gene: -
CDR3nt: TGTGCCAGCAGTTACCGACAGGGGCAAGAGACCCAGTACTTC; CDR3aa: CASSYRQGQETQYF; len: 14; v_gene: TRBV6-5; abundance: -; j_gene: TRBJ2-5; d_gene: TRBD1
CDR3nt: TGTGCCAGCAGCTTCCAGGGGGCTGGGGCCAACGTCCTGACTTTC; CDR3aa: CASSFQGAGANVLTF; len: 15; v_gene: TRBV5-4; abundance: -; j_gene: TRBJ2-6; d_gene: TRBD1
CDR3nt: TGTGCCAGCAGTTTTTATAGGGGGCGAAATCAGCCCCAGCATTTT; CDR3aa: CASSFYRGRNQPQHF; len: 15; v_gene: TRBV28; abundance: few; j_gene: TRBJ1-5; d_gene: TRBD1
CDR3nt: TGCGCCAGCAGCGTGACAGGGATCACTGAAGCTTTCTTT; CDR3aa: CASSVTGITEAFF; len: 13; v_gene: TRBV5-1; abundance: -; j_gene: TRBJ1-1; d_gene: TRBD1